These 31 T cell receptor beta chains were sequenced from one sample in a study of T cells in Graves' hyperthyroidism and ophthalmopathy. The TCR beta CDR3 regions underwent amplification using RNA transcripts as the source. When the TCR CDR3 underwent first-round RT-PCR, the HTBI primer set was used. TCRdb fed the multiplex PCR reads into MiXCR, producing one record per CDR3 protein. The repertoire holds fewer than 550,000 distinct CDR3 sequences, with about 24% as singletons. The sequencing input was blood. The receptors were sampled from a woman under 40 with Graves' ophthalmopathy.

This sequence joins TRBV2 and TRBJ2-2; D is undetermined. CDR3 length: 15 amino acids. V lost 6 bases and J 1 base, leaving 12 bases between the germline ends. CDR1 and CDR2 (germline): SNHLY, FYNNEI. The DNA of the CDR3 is TGTGCCAGCAGAGCCAGGACGGTGAACACCGGGGAGCTGTTTTTT. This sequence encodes CASRARTVNTGELFF.

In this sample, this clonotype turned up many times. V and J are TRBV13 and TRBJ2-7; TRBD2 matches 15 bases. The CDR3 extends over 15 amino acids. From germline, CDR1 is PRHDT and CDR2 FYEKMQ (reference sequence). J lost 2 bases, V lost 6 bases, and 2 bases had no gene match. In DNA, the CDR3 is TGTGCCAGCAGACGGACTAGCGGGGGGGCCTACGAGCAGTACTTC. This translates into CASRRTSGGAYEQYF.

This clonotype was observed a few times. This CDR3 reads CASSPAVEGGYGYTF. CDR3 sequence (DNA): TGTGCCAGCTCACCGGCAGTTGAAGGGGGCTATGGCTACACCTTC. The V call is TRBV18, the J call TRBJ1-2; D possibly corresponds to TRBD1 (6 bases). From germline, CDR1 is KGHSH and CDR2 LQKENI. The ends were cut back, 3 bases at V and 4 bases at J, with 15 bases in the middle. The CDR3 runs to 15 residues.

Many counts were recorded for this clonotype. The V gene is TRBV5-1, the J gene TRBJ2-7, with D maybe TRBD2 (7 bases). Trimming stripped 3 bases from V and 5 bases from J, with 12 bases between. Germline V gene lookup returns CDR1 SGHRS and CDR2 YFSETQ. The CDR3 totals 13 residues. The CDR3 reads CASSSAGAHEQYF. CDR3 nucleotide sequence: TGCGCCAGCAGCTCTGCGGGGGCCCACGAGCAGTACTTC.

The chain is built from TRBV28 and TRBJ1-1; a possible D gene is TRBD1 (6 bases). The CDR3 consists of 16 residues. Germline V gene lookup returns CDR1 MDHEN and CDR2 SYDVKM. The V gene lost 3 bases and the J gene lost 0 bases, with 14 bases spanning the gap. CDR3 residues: CASSLGGARMNTEAFF. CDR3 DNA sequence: TGTGCCAGCAGTTTGGGGGGGGCGAGGATGAACACTGAAGCTTTCTTT.

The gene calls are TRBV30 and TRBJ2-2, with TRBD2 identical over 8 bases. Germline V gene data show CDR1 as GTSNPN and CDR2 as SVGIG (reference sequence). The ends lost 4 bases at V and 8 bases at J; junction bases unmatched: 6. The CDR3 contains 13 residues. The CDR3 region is CAWNIAGSGELFF. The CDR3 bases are TGTGCCTGGAATATAGCGGGAAGTGGGGAGCTGTTTTTT.

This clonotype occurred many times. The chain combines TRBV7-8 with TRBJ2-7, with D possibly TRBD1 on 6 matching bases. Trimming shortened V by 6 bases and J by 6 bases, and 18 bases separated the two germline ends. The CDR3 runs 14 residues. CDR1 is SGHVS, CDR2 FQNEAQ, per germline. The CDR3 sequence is CASRAAGELGEQYF. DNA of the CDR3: TGTGCCAGCAGGGCGGCAGGGGAGCTGGGCGAGCAGTACTTC.

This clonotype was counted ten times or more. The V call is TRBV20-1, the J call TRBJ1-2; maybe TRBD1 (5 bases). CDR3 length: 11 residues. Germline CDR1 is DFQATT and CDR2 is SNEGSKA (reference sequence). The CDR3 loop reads CRSWGFYGYTF. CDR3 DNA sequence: TGCAGGTCGTGGGGGTTCTATGGCTACACCTTC.

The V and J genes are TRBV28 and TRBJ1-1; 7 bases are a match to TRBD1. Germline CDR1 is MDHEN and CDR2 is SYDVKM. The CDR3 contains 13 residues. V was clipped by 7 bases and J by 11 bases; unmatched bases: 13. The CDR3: CASMTGTARGAFF. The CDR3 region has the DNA TGTGCCAGCATGACCGGGACAGCTAGGGGTGCTTTCTTT.

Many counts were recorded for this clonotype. CDR3 loop: CSGVDAHGTEAFF. The CDR3, as DNA: TGCAGTGGAGTGGACGCACACGGGACTGAAGCTTTCTTT. The chain links TRBV20-1 to TRBJ1-1; D unclear. This CDR3 spans 13 amino acids. V was shortened by 7 bases and J by 5 bases, with 17 bases between the two germline ends. Germline V CDR1 and CDR2: DFQATT, SNEGSKA (reference sequence).

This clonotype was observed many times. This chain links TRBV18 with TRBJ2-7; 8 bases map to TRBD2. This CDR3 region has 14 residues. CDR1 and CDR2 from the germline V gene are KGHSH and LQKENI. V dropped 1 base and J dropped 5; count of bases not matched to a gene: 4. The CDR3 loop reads CASSPRTSLNEQYF. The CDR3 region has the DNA TGTGCCAGCTCACCACGGACTAGCTTAAACGAGCAGTACTTC.

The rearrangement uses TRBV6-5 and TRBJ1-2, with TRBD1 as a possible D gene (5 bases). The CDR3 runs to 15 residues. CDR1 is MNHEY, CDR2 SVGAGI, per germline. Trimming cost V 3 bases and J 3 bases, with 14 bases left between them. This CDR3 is CASSYSAGLDYGYTF. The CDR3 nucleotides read TGTGCCAGCAGTTATTCGGCAGGGCTCGACTATGGCTACACCTTC.

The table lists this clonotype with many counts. CDR3 protein: CSVDLRGGGETQYF. Here the CDR3 DNA reads TGCAGCGTTGATCTCCGGGGAGGCGGAGAGACCCAGTACTTC. This chain joins TRBV29-1 and TRBJ2-5, with D perhaps TRBD2 (6 bases). This CDR3 is 14 amino acids long. Trimming pared 3 bases from V and 4 bases from J, leaving 15 bases between. CDR1 is SQVTM, CDR2 ANQGSEA, per germline.

CDR3 sequence reads: CASSLRDPRGYTF. The CDR3 bases are TGTGCCAGCAGCTTACGGGACCCAAGAGGCTACACCTTC. The chain couples TRBV11-2 to TRBJ1-2, with TRBD1 as a possible D gene (5 bases). The CDR3 contains 13 residues. The ends were cut back, 2 bases at V and 8 bases at J, with 12 bases in the middle. Per germline, CDR1 SGHAT and CDR2 FQNNGV.

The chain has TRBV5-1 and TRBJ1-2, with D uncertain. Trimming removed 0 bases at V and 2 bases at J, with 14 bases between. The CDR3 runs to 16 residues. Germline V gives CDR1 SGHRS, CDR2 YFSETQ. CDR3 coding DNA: TGCGCCAGCAGCTTGGGTCGCCCGGGGTTGAACTATGGCTACACCTTC. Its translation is CASSLGRPGLNYGYTF.

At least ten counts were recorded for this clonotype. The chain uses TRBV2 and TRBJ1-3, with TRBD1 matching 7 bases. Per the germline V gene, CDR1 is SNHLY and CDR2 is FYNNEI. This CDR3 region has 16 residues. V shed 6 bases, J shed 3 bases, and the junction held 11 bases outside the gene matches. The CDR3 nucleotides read TGTGCCAGCAGCGATTTGGACAGGTTGCGTGGAAACACCATATATTTT. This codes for CASSDLDRLRGNTIYF.

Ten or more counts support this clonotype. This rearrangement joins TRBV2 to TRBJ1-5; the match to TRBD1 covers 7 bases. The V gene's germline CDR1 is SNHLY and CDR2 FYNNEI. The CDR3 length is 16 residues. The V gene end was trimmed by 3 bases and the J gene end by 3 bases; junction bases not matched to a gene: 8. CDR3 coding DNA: TGTGCCAGCAGTGAGGGGTACAGGGGACTCAATCAGCCCCAGCATTTT. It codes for CASSEGYRGLNQPQHF.

This chain's CDR3 is CASSTPPGRLQETQYF. The CDR3, as DNA: TGTGCCAGCAGTACCCCCCCCGGGCGCCTTCAAGAGACCCAGTACTTC. This chain uses TRBV28 with TRBJ2-5; D is uncertain. V was trimmed by 5 bases and J by 2 bases, leaving 18 bases between them. CDR1 MDHEN and CDR2 SYDVKM come from the germline V gene. The CDR3 loop spans 16 amino acids.

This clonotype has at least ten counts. CDR3 amino acids: CASRRGTLYGYTF. The CDR3 DNA is TGTGCCAGCAGGCGCGGGACACTCTATGGCTACACCTTC. The chain uses TRBV6-1 and TRBJ1-2, with TRBD1 as a possible D gene (6 bases). V lost 6 bases and J lost 4, with 12 bases in between. This CDR3 region has 13 residues. Germline-derived CDR1 and CDR2 are MNHNS and SASEGT.

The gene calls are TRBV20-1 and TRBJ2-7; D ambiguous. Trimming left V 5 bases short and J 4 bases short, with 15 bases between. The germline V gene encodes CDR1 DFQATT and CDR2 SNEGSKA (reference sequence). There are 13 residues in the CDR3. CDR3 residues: CSAGYSKSYEQYF. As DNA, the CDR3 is TGCAGTGCTGGCTACAGTAAGAGTTACGAGCAGTACTTC.

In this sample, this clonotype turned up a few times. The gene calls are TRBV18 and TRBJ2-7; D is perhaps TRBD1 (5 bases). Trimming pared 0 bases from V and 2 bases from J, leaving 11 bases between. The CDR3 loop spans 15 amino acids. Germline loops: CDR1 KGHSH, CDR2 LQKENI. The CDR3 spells CASSPPAGQPYEQYF. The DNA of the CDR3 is TGTGCCAGCTCACCACCTGCTGGACAACCCTACGAGCAGTACTTC.

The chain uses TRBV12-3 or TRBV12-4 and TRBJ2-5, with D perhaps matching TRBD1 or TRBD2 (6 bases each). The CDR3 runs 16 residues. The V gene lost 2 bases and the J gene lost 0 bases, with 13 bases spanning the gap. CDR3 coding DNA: TGTGCCAGCAGTTTAAATGGAGGGACATACCAAGAGACCCAGTACTTC. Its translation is CASSLNGGTYQETQYF.

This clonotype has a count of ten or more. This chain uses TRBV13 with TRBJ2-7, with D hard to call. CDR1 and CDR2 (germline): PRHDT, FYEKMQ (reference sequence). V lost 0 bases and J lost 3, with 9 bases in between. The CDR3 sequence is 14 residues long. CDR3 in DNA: TGTGCCAGCAGCTTAGGCCGGCCGAACTACGAGCAGTACTTC. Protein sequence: CASSLGRPNYEQYF.

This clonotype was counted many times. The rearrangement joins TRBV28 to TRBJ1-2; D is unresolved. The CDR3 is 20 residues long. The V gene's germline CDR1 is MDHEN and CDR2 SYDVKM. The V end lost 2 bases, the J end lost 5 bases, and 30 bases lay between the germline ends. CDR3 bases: TGTGCCAGCAGTTTACTGCTATCTTTCGAATCACTGGACGGCGGATATGGCTACACCTTC. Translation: CASSLLLSFESLDGGYGYTF.

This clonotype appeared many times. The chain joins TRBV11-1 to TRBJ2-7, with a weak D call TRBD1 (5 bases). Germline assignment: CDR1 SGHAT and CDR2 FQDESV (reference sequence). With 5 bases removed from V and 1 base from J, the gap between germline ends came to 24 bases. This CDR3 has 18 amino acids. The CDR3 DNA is TGTGCCAGCAGCACCACCCGACACCTCAGGGAACGGTCCTACGAGCAGTACTTC. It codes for CASSTTRHLRERSYEQYF.

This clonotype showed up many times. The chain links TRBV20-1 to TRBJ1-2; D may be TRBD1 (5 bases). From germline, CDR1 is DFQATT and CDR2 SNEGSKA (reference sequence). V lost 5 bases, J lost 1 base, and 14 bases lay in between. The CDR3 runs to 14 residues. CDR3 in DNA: TGCAGTGCTGGGGGGACCACCTTTAACTATGGCTACACCTTC. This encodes CSAGGTTFNYGYTF.

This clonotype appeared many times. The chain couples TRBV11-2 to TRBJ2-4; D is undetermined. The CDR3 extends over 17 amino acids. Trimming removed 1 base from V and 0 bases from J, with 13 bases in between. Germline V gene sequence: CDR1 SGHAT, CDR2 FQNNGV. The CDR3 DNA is TGTGCCAGCAGCTTAGCATCAGGAGCGCGAGCCAAAAACATTCAGTACTTC. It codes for CASSLASGARAKNIQYF.

Here the CDR3 reads CASGSSGSYEQYF. Written as DNA, the CDR3 is TGTGCTAGTGGTTCTAGCGGCTCCTACGAGCAGTACTTC. The chain carries TRBV12-5 and TRBJ2-7, with 7 bases identical to TRBD2. Germline values: CDR1 LGHNT, CDR2 FRNRAP. V dropped 4 bases and J dropped 0; count of bases not matched to a gene: 0. The CDR3 spans 13 residues. The whole variable domain, remainder taken from reference TRBV12-5 and TRBJ2-7, is DARVTQTPRHKVTEMGQEVTMRCQPILGHNTVFWYRQTMMQGLELLAYFRNRAPLDDSGMPKDRFSAEMPDATLATLKIQPSEPRDSAVYFCASGSSGSYEQYFGPGTRLTVT.

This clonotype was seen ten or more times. CDR3 residues: CATGGRGDQPQHF. CDR3 DNA sequence: TGTGCCACCGGGGGCAGGGGGGATCAGCCCCAGCATTTT. The rearrangement uses TRBV7-2 and TRBJ1-5; 7 nucleotides line up with TRBD1. This CDR3 is 13 amino acids long. J gave up 5 bases and V 10 bases, and 8 bases lay outside the gene matches. Per the germline V gene, CDR1 is SGHTA and CDR2 is FQGNSA.

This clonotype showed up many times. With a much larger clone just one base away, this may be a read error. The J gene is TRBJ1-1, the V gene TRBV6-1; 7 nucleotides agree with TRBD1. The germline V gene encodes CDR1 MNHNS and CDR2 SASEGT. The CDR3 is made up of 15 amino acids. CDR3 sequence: CACSPRPTGDTEAFF. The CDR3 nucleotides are TGTGCCTGCAGTCCACGCCCAACAGGGGACACTGAAGCTTTCTTT.

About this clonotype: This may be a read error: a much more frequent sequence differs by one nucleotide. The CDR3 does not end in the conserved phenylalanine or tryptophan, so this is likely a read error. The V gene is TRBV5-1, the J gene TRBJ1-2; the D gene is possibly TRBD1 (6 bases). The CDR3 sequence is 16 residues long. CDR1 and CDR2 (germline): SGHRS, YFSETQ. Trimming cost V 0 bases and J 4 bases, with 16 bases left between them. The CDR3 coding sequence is TGCGCCAGCAGCTTGGGAGTAAACCTAGGGGGCTATGGCTACACCCTC. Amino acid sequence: CASSLGVNLGGYGYTL.